This entry features one T cell receptor beta chain sequence. The antigen is undetermined. Produced via immunoSEQ multiplex PCR; TCRdb's table is partial and in-frame only. The table includes hundreds of thousands of clones, approximately 87% detected once. This specimen belongs to a study of cytomegalovirus exposure and HLA in healthy donors. Study findings and constraints: Most TCR sequences were uncommon, yet certain public TCRs appeared in many donors. It was reportedly the case that the classifier diagnosed cytomegalovirus status with high specificity and sensitivity.

This CDR3 has 11 residues. V was trimmed by 6 bases and J by 1 base, leaving 6 bases between them. Germline V lookup: CDR1 DFQATT, CDR2 SNEGSKA (reference sequence). V and J are TRBV20-1 and TRBJ1-1; TRBD1 might be the D (5 bases). Source material: PBMCs. The receptor was derived from a woman between 18 and 29 years old in good health and CMV-seronegative. CDR3 protein: CSAGGNTEAFF. The CDR3 DNA follows: TGCAGTGCCGGGGGGAACACTGAAGCTTTCTTT.